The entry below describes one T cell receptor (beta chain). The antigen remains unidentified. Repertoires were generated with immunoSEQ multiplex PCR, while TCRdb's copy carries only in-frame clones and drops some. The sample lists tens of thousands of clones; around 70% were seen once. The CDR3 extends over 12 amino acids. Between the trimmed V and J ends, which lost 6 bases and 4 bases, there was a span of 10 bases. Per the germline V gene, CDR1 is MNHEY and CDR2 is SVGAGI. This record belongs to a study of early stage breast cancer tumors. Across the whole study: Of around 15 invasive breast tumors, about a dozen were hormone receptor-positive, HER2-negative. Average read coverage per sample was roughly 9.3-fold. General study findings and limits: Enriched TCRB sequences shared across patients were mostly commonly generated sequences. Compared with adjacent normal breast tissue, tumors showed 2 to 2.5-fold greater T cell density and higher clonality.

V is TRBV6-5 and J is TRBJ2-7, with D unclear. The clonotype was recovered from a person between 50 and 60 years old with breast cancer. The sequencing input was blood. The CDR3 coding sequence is TGTGCCAGCAGAGGAGACGCATACGAGCAGTACTTC. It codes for CASRGDAYEQYF.